This T cell receptor (beta chain) was observed in a study of CD8 T cells in Susac syndrome. The RNA, about 0.45 to 1 ug, was put through reverse transcription using random hexamers. TCRdb passed the immunoSEQ multiplex PCR reads through MiXCR, listing each CDR3 protein once. The table shows about 200,000 distinct CDR3 sequences, with 85% to 95% occurring only once. The ends were cut back, 4 bases at V and 4 bases at J, with 13 bases in the middle. The CDR3 consists of 14 residues. Germline CDR1 is SGHTA and CDR2 is FQGNSA. The origin of this receptor is a human donor in good health. Sequences were obtained from CD4+ T cells from PBMCs. J is TRBJ1-1 and V is TRBV7-2; D may be TRBD1 (5 bases). The CDR3 spells CASSSGRAVTEAFF. The CDR3 nucleotides are TGTGCCAGCAGCTCAGGCAGGGCTGTCACTGAAGCTTTCTTT. The full variable domain, in which reference TRBV7-2 and TRBJ1-1 provide the parts outside the CDR3, is GAGVSQSPSNKVTEKGKDVELRCDPISGHTALYWYRQSLGQGLEFLIYFQGNSAPDKSGLPSDRFSAERTGGSVSTLTIQRTQQEDSAVYLCASSSGRAVTEAFFGQGTRLTVV.